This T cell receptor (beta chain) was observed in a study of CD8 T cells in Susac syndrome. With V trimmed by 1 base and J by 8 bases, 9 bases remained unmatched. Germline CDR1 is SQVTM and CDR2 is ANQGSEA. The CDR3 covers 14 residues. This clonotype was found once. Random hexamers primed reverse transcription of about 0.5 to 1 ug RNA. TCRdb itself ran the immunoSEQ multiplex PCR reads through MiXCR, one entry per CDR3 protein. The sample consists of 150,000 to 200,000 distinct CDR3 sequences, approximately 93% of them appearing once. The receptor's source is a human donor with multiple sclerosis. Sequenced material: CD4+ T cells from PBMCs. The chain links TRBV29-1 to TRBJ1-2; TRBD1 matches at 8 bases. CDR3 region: CSVEGQGRWSGYTF. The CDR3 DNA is TGCAGCGTTGAAGGACAGGGGAGGTGGTCCGGCTACACCTTC.